One and the same sample provided the 21 T cell receptor beta chains below, sequenced in a study of cytotoxic CD8 clonotypes in ibrutinib-treated CLL. Libraries were prepared by immunoSEQ multiplex PCR; TCRdb keeps only in-frame clonotypes and omits some of them. The top ten clones hold roughly 13% of a sample with about 130,000 clones, 79% of them seen once. The sample here was PBMCs, taken after 12 months of ibrutinib treatment. The receptors originated from a human donor with chronic lymphocytic leukemia.

This clone has a handful of counts. The rearrangement joins TRBV30 to TRBJ1-5; 7 bases line up with TRBD1. The junction had 9 bases not matched to a gene; V was cut back by 4 bases and J by 6 bases. The length of the CDR3 is 14 residues. Germline assignment: CDR1 GTSNPN and CDR2 SVGIG (reference sequence). The CDR3 spells CAWNVQGFRQPQHF. CDR3 DNA sequence: TGTGCCTGGAACGTACAGGGGTTCCGTCAGCCCCAGCATTTT. The entire variable domain, with the rest obtained from reference TRBV30 and TRBJ1-5, is as follows: SQTIHQWPATLVQPVGSPLSLECTVEGTSNPNLYWYRQAAGRGLQLLFYSVGIGQISSEVPQNLSASRPQDRQFILSSKKLLLSDSGFYLCAWNVQGFRQPQHFGDGTRLSIL.

The chain is built from TRBV9 and TRBJ2-2; possibly TRBD1 or TRBD2 for D (5 bases each). Trimming removed 4 bases at V and 6 bases at J, with 19 bases between. CDR1 and CDR2 (germline): SGDLS, YYNGEE. This CDR3 spans 16 amino acids. The CDR3 here is CASSSPGPAAPGELFF. In nucleotides, the CDR3 is TGTGCCAGCAGCTCGCCGGGACCCGCGGCTCCCGGGGAGCTGTTTTTT.

This chain joins TRBV5-1 and TRBJ2-1; 13 bases are shared with TRBD2. This CDR3 is 16 amino acids long. The J segment lost 9 bases and the V segment lost 4 bases, leaving 10 bases of the junction unmatched. Germline V CDR1 and CDR2: SGHRS, YFSETQ. The CDR3 coding sequence is TGCGCCAGCAGCGCCACTAGCGGGAGGGCCGGGGGTGAGCAGTTCTTC. This encodes CASSATSGRAGGEQFF.

This clone was counted once. CDR3 coding DNA: TGTGCCAGCAGTTCGCATTGGGGGACGGGAAAACTGTTTTTT. Its translation: CASSSHWGTGKLFF. The J gene is TRBJ1-4, the V gene TRBV28, with D perhaps matching TRBD1 (5 bases). Trimming pared 4 bases from V and 10 bases from J, leaving 16 bases between. CDR3 length: 14 amino acids. Per germline, CDR1 MDHEN and CDR2 SYDVKM.

The chain combines TRBV28 with TRBJ2-5; perhaps TRBD1 as D (5 bases). Germline V gene lookup returns CDR1 MDHEN and CDR2 SYDVKM. V lost 6 bases, J lost 5 bases, and 16 bases lay in between. The CDR3 consists of 14 residues. CDR3 protein: CASSSQGFRETQYF. The DNA for the CDR3 is TGTGCCAGCAGCTCCCAGGGTTTCCGGGAGACCCAGTACTTC.

The rearrangement links TRBV5-1 to TRBJ1-5, with no clear D. Germline V gene sequence: CDR1 SGHRS, CDR2 YFSETQ. Trimming removed 0 bases from V and 2 bases from J, with 12 bases in between. The CDR3 has 16 residues. The CDR3 sequence is CASSLGSGQRNQPQHF. In DNA, the CDR3 is TGCGCCAGCAGCTTGGGTTCAGGTCAACGCAATCAGCCCCAGCATTTT.

This clone was observed a handful of times. The chain links TRBV30 to TRBJ1-2, with TRBD1 matching 7 bases. J lost 10 bases, V lost 3 bases, and 11 bases had no gene match. The CDR3 is 13 amino acids. The germline CDR1 and CDR2 sequences are GTSNPN and SVGIG (reference sequence). CDR3 bases: TGTGCCTGGAGCCCAAACAGGGGCAATGTCTACACCTTC. Protein sequence: CAWSPNRGNVYTF.

V is TRBV15 and J is TRBJ2-3; TRBD2 agrees at 12 bases. The junction had 1 base not matched to a gene; V was cut back by 1 base and J by 2 bases. Germline V gives CDR1 LNHNV, CDR2 YYDKDF (reference sequence). The CDR3 loop spans 16 amino acids. CDR3 DNA sequence: TGTGCCACCAGCAGAGGGACTAGCGGGACCACAGATACGCAGTATTTT. Translating gives CATSRGTSGTTDTQYF.

J is TRBJ1-1 and V is TRBV14; D not certain. CDR3 length: 12 residues. Germline loops: CDR1 SGHDN, CDR2 FVKESK. Deletions cut 4 bases from V and 10 bases from J, with 13 bases between. This chain's CDR3 is CASSPDRVAAFF. In DNA, the CDR3 is TGTGCCAGCAGCCCCGATAGGGTTGCAGCTTTCTTT.

This clone is a singleton in its sample. The V call is TRBV6-6, the J call TRBJ1-1, with TRBD1 matching over 8 bases. Germline lookup yields CDR1 MNHNY and CDR2 SVGAGI (reference sequence). V trimming: 1 base; J trimming: 5 bases; junction bases outside the gene matches: 6. The CDR3 consists of 15 residues. The CDR3 DNA is TGTGCCAGCAGTTACTACCAGGGGGCGCAAACTGAAGCTTTCTTT. This translates into CASSYYQGAQTEAFF.

The chain couples TRBV6-1 to TRBJ2-3, with D hard to call. Trimming pared 1 base from V and 8 bases from J, leaving 7 bases between. This CDR3 is 12 amino acids long. Looked up from germline, CDR1 is MNHNS and CDR2 is SASEGT. DNA for the CDR3: TGTGCCAGCAGTGAAGTGTTGAGTACGCAGTATTTT. This codes for CASSEVLSTQYF.

The gene calls are TRBV29-1 and TRBJ1-1; D is possibly TRBD1 (6 bases). The CDR3 covers 12 residues. Germline lookup yields CDR1 SQVTM and CDR2 ANQGSEA. Trimming stripped 6 bases from V and 1 base from J, with 9 bases between. CDR3 nucleotides: TGCAGCGTGGGGGCCGGGAACACTGAAGCTTTCTTT. Amino acids: CSVGAGNTEAFF. The variable domain in full, with the rest retrieved from reference TRBV29-1 and TRBJ1-1, is SAVISQKPSRDICQRGTSLTIQCQVDSQVTMMFWYRQQPGQSLTLIATANQGSEATYESGFVIDKFPISRPNLTFSTLTVSNMSPEDSSIYLCSVGAGNTEAFFGQGTRLTVV.

The chain is built from TRBV5-6 and TRBJ2-2, with a possible D match to TRBD2 (5 bases). CDR1 is SGHDT, CDR2 YYEEEE, per germline. This CDR3 spans 15 amino acids. Deletions cut 1 base from V and 3 bases from J, with 10 bases between. CDR3 sequence: CASSLPAADTGELFF. Written as DNA, the CDR3 is TGTGCCAGCAGCTTGCCAGCGGCCGACACCGGGGAGCTGTTTTTT.

The V gene is TRBV5-6, the J gene TRBJ2-5; 7 bases fit TRBD1. Germline V gives CDR1 SGHDT, CDR2 YYEEEE. Unmatched junction bases numbered 7, after V lost 3 bases and J lost 5 bases. This CDR3 region has 14 residues. For the CDR3, the DNA is TGTGCCAGCAGCTCACAGGGGCAGGGCGAGACCCAGTACTTC. Translating gives CASSSQGQGETQYF.

This sequence joins TRBV12-2 and TRBJ1-3. TRBV12-2 is tagged as a pseudogene. The CDR3 totals 18 residues. CDR3 loop: CASRLRQGQTISGNTIYF. For the CDR3, the DNA is TGTGCAAGTCGCTTACGGCAGGGCCAGACTATCTCTGGAAACACCATATATTTT.

CDR3: CASGLRPYEQYF. The CDR3 nucleotides read TGTGCTAGTGGTTTACGGCCCTACGAGCAGTACTTC. V is TRBV12-5 and J is TRBJ2-7; D uncertain. Germline values: CDR1 LGHNT, CDR2 FRNRAP. The CDR3 is made up of 12 amino acids. V was pared by 3 bases and J by 2 bases, with 5 bases between.

The chain couples TRBV10-3 to TRBJ2-2; no definite D call. Germline CDR1 reads ENHRY; CDR2 reads SYGVKD. Trimming removed 0 bases at V and 6 bases at J, with 8 bases between. The length of the CDR3 is 14 residues. The CDR3 reads CAISESGLAGELFF. As DNA, the CDR3 is TGTGCCATCAGTGAGTCAGGGTTGGCCGGGGAGCTGTTTTTT.

J is TRBJ2-7 and V is TRBV6-5; TRBD2 matches 7 bases. Per the germline V gene, CDR1 is MNHEY and CDR2 is SVGAGI. The trim removed 5 bases at V and 0 bases at J, leaving 7 bases unmatched. The CDR3 has 15 amino acids. The DNA of the CDR3 is TGTGCCAGCAGTCCCGGGGGGACTAACTCCTACGAGCAGTACTTC. Translation gives CASSPGGTNSYEQYF.

Notes on this clone: The junction and the germline gene differ at one end; a read error may be behind it. The rearrangement links TRBV18 to TRBJ1-2; TRBD1 is a possible D gene (5 bases). The CDR3 loop spans 13 amino acids. Germline V gives CDR1 KGHSH, CDR2 LQKENI. CDR3 amino acids: CASSPQVRDGFFF. The CDR3 bases are TGTGCCAGCTCACCACAAGTCCGGGACGGATTTTTCTTC. The full variable domain, with the rest looked up from reference TRBV18 and TRBJ1-2, is NAGVMQNPRHLVRRRGQEARLRCSPMKGHSHVYWYRQLPEEGLKFMVYLQKENIIDESGMPKERFSAEFPKEGPSILRIQQVVRGDSAAYFCASSPQVRDGFFFGSGTRLTVV.

The genes are TRBV18 and TRBJ2-6, with no clear D. Trimming removed 1 base from V and 9 bases from J, with 10 bases in between. Germline CDR1 is KGHSH and CDR2 is LQKENI. This CDR3 is built from 14 residues. CDR3 in amino acids: CASSPQGHVNVLTF. The CDR3 coding sequence is TGTGCCAGCTCACCACAGGGCCATGTCAACGTCCTGACTTTC.

This chain connects TRBV27 to TRBJ2-5; 9 bases match TRBD1. With 4 bases clipped from V and 6 bases from J, the junction kept 15 bases outside the gene matches. CDR1 is MNHEY and CDR2 is SMNVEV in the germline V gene (reference sequence). The CDR3 runs 17 residues. CDR3 amino acids: CASSSPSTGGFVKTQYF. The CDR3 DNA is TGTGCCAGCAGTTCCCCCTCTACAGGGGGCTTCGTGAAGACCCAGTACTTC.